This T cell receptor beta chain was captured in a study of OX40 agonist ivuxolimab in advanced cancers. On the study more broadly: Patients with prior anti-PD-1, anti-PD-L1 or anti-CTLA-4 therapy were eligible; less than 50% had some.

From germline, CDR1 is GTSNPN and CDR2 SVGIG (reference sequence). Trimming shortened V by 4 bases and J by 3 bases, and 5 bases separated the two germline ends. There are 11 residues in the CDR3. Findings and limits, study-wide: Some patients without response likewise showed low normalized clonal expansion.

Points on this clone: As yet, its antigen is unknown.

Only in-frame clones appear in the TCRdb table, and some are missing; sequencing was by immunoSEQ multiplex PCR. There are 60,000 or so clones in the sample; roughly 93% occur only once, and approximately 18% lies in the top ten. The chain uses TRBV30 and TRBJ2-3, with a possible D match to TRBD1 (5 bases). This receptor was identified in an adult with an advanced solid tumor such as melanoma, head and neck, liver or kidney cancer. The sample here was CD4+ or CD8+ T cells sorted from blood, taken in a trial of the OX40 agonist ivuxolimab. Written as DNA, the CDR3 is TGTGCCTGGACAGGGACAGATACGCAGTATTTT. Translated: CAWTGTDTQYF.